A selection of T cell receptor beta chains follows, all from one sample in a study of blood T cell repertoires in COVID-19. TCRdb keeps only in-frame clones here, not all; method: immunoSEQ multiplex PCR. The sample includes about 440,000 clones, 75% to 90% of them seen just once. The sequenced material came from peripheral blood. These TCRs come from a woman aged 25 to 39 with acute or convalescent COVID-19. CDR3s include the opening cysteine and the closing phenylalanine or tryptophan. A D gene is named only where the DNA matches it firmly. The size field is filled for only some rows; it gives once, few, many or a size class.

cdr3_aa cdr3_nt j_call clone_size d_call v_call
CASSPERGGYNEQFF TGTGCCAGCTCACCAGAGCGGGGGGGTTACAATGAGCAGTTCTTC TRBJ2-1 - TRBD2 TRBV18
CASSRTGANYGYTF TGTGCCAGCAGTAGGACGGGGGCTAACTATGGCTACACCTTC TRBJ1-2 - - TRBV27
CAWIESLNIQYF TGTGCCTGGATCGAAAGCTTAAACATTCAGTACTTC TRBJ2-4 - - TRBV30
CASNRQGATDTQYF TGTGCCAGCAACAGACAGGGGGCCACAGATACGCAGTATTTT TRBJ2-3 - TRBD1 TRBV2
CVRSYGLRSSYEQYF TGTGTCAGAAGCTACGGACTGAGGAGCTCCTACGAGCAGTACTTC TRBJ2-7 once - TRBV7-5
CASSYSIAEGANEQFF TGTGCCAGCAGTTACTCGATCGCTGAGGGGGCAAATGAGCAGTTCTTC TRBJ2-1 - TRBD1 TRBV6-5
CASSQDQGGRNGYTF TGTGCCAGCAGCCAAGATCAAGGGGGAAGGAATGGCTACACCTTC TRBJ1-2 - - TRBV4-2
CASSPRQGLYNEQFF TGTGCCAGCTCACCAAGACAGGGCCTCTACAATGAGCAGTTCTTC TRBJ2-1 - TRBD1 TRBV18
CASSPAPGPQHF TGTGCCAGCAGTCCGGCCCCGGGGCCCCAGCATTTT TRBJ1-5 - - TRBV12-3/TRBV12-4
CASSLGIGDGYTF TGTGCCAGCAGCTTGGGGATCGGGGATGGCTACACCTTC TRBJ1-2 - - TRBV5-8
CASLVDRANEKLFF TGTGCCAGCCTCGTGGACAGGGCTAATGAAAAACTGTTTTTT TRBJ1-4 - TRBD1 TRBV2
CASGSLPRVALNYGYTF TGTGCTAGTGGATCCCTCCCGCGGGTTGCCCTAAACTATGGCTACACCTTC TRBJ1-2 few - TRBV12-5
CASSYSTGGYTF TGTGCCAGCAGTTACTCGACGGGTGGCTACACCTTC TRBJ1-2 - - TRBV6-5
CATSDSTGVVEETQYF TGTGCCACCAGTGATTCCACAGGGGTGGTGGAAGAGACCCAGTACTTC TRBJ2-5 once TRBD1 TRBV24-1
CASSLEAYNEQFF TGTGCCAGCAGCTTAGAGGCTTACAATGAGCAGTTCTTC TRBJ2-1 - - TRBV11-3
CASSLTGNRDKNIQYF TGTGCCAGTAGTCTGACAGGGAATCGAGACAAAAACATTCAGTACTTC TRBJ2-4 - TRBD1 TRBV19
CASSVPGQGRYEQYF TGCGCCAGCAGCGTACCGGGACAGGGTCGATACGAGCAGTACTTC TRBJ2-7 - TRBD1 TRBV10-2
CASSGGTGGMPQHF TGTGCCAGCAGTGGAGGGACAGGGGGCATGCCCCAGCATTTT TRBJ1-5 - TRBD1 TRBV2
CASSEQGTNYGYTF TGTGCCAGCAGTGAACAGGGAACAAACTATGGCTACACCTTC TRBJ1-2 - - TRBV2
CASKEGSTEAFF TGTGCCAGCAAGGAGGGGTCCACTGAAGCTTTCTTT TRBJ1-1 - - TRBV28
CASSVSGGAAGDTQYF TGTGCCAGCAGTGTGAGCGGGGGGGCAGCCGGAGATACGCAGTATTTT TRBJ2-3 - TRBD2 TRBV2
CASSIQDIYNEQFF TGTGCCAGTAGTATCCAGGACATCTACAATGAGCAGTTCTTC TRBJ2-1 - - TRBV19
CAWSTGLGNQPQHF TGTGCCTGGAGTACGGGTCTGGGCAATCAGCCCCAGCATTTT TRBJ1-5 few - TRBV30
CASQYPTSGSDTQYF TGTGCCAGCCAATATCCGACTAGCGGGTCAGATACGCAGTATTTT TRBJ2-3 once TRBD2 TRBV6-6